Listed below are T cell receptor beta chains from one sample, sequenced in a study of tumor-infiltrating lymphocytes in localized non-small cell lung cancer. Assay: immunoSEQ multiplex PCR; the TCRdb copy retains only in-frame clones and omits some. The sample includes about 12,000 clones, around 85% of them seen just once. The specimen sequenced was uninvolved lung tissue not adjacent to the tumor. The source of these receptors is a human donor with non-small cell lung cancer. CDR3s include the opening cysteine and the closing phenylalanine or tryptophan. A D gene is named only where the DNA matches it firmly. The listing skips clone size in some rows; elsewhere it reads once, few, many or a size class.

d_call	v_call	clone_size	j_call	cdr3_aa	cdr3_nt
TRBD1	TRBV11-2	-	TRBJ2-5	CASSLVGGQGVLETQYF	TGTGCCAGCAGCTTAGTCGGTGGGCAGGGGGTTCTGGAGACCCAGTACTTC
TRBD1	TRBV5-4	-	TRBJ1-1	CASSWGQGNTEAFF	TGTGCCAGCAGCTGGGGACAGGGGAACACTGAAGCTTTCTTT
-	TRBV28	-	TRBJ1-1	CASTGPSGEAFF	TGTGCCAGCACAGGGCCCTCCGGGGAAGCTTTCTTT
TRBD1	TRBV5-6	-	TRBJ1-3	CASSWTGNRNTIYF	TGTGCCAGCAGCTGGACAGGGAACAGAAACACCATATATTTT
TRBD1	TRBV10-1	-	TRBJ2-2	CASKPGTGGLSNTGELFF	TGCGCCAGCAAACCCGGGACAGGGGGTTTATCCAACACCGGGGAGCTGTTTTTT
-	TRBV5-1	-	TRBJ2-7	CASSPYNPTPGAEQYF	TGCGCCAGCAGCCCCTATAACCCAACCCCTGGGGCCGAGCAGTACTTC
-	TRBV7-3	-	TRBJ2-5	CASSPGALGETQYF	TGTGCCAGCAGCCCAGGGGCCCTAGGGGAGACCCAGTACTTC
TRBD1	TRBV19	-	TRBJ1-1	CASSKGQGVTEAFF	TGTGCCAGTAGTAAAGGACAGGGAGTCACTGAAGCTTTCTTT
-	TRBV2	-	TRBJ2-3	CASSSHDLSTDTQYF	TGTGCCAGCAGCTCACACGACTTGAGCACAGATACGCAGTATTTT
-	TRBV5-8	-	TRBJ1-6	CASSSDPGSSYNSPLHF	TGTGCCAGCAGCTCAGACCCCGGGAGCTCCTATAATTCACCCCTCCACTTT
-	TRBV2	-	TRBJ1-4	CASTRRKNEKLFF	TGTGCCAGCACGCGACGGAAGAATGAAAAACTGTTTTTT
-	TRBV27	few	TRBJ2-7	CASSPNNYEQYF	TGTGCCAGCAGCCCGAACAACTACGAGCAGTACTTC
-	TRBV18	-	TRBJ2-3	CASSPTDTQYF	TGTGCCAGCTCACCTACAGATACGCAGTATTTT
-	TRBV6-5	-	TRBJ2-2	CASSYLVNTGELFF	TGTGCCAGCAGTTATCTCGTGAACACCGGGGAGCTGTTTTTT
-	TRBV4-2	-	TRBJ2-1	CASSQENSNNEQFF	TGTGCCAGCAGCCAAGAGAACTCGAACAATGAGCAGTTCTTC
-	TRBV11-2	-	TRBJ1-6	CASSLQGSRSSPLHF	TGTGCCAGCAGCTTACAGGGGAGTAGGAGTTCACCCCTCCACTTT
-	TRBV10-1	-	TRBJ2-3	CASSGLEGVSTDTQYF	TGCGCCAGCAGTGGGCTGGAGGGAGTAAGCACAGATACGCAGTATTTT
TRBD1	TRBV5-6	-	TRBJ1-2	CASSLGTVIKNYGYTF	TGTGCCAGCAGCCTAGGGACAGTCATAAAAAACTATGGCTACACCTTC
-	TRBV7-8	-	TRBJ2-2	CASSLDSGTGELFF	TGTGCCAGCAGCTTAGATTCGGGGACCGGGGAGCTGTTTTTT
-	TRBV5-1	-	TRBJ1-4	CASSLDVNEKLFF	TGCGCCAGCAGCTTAGACGTTAATGAAAAACTGTTTTTT
TRBD2	TRBV11-1	-	TRBJ2-3	CASSLVGSSGNKDTQYF	TGTGCCAGCAGCTTAGTAGGTTCGAGCGGGAATAAAGATACGCAGTATTTT
TRBD1	TRBV18	-	TRBJ2-2	CASSQGQGLSGELFF	TGTGCCAGCTCACAGGGACAGGGATTGTCCGGGGAGCTGTTTTTT
-	TRBV2	few	TRBJ2-2	CASSQSAANTGELFF	TGTGCCAGCAGTCAATCGGCGGCGAACACCGGGGAGCTGTTTTTT
-	TRBV11-3	-	TRBJ2-2	CASSQANTGELFF	TGTGCCAGCAGCCAAGCGAACACCGGGGAGCTGTTTTTT
TRBD2	TRBV5-8	-	TRBJ2-5	CASSLSLAGILTGETQYF	TGTGCCAGCAGCTTGTCCCTAGCGGGAATACTGACGGGGGAGACCCAGTACTTC
-	TRBV6-1	-	TRBJ2-3	CASDSDPTDTQYF	TGTGCCAGCGACAGCGACCCCACAGATACGCAGTATTTT
TRBD1	TRBV30	-	TRBJ1-2	CAWSRKGQGAWGYTF	TGTGCCTGGAGTAGGAAAGGACAGGGGGCCTGGGGCTACACCTTC
-	TRBV7-9	few	TRBJ1-4	CASSSQGGGEKLFF	TGTGCCAGCAGCTCACAGGGAGGCGGTGAAAAACTGTTTTTT
TRBD2	TRBV5-1	-	TRBJ2-3	CASSLGTSGNSDTQYF	TGCGCCAGCAGCCTAGGGACTAGCGGGAATTCAGATACGCAGTATTTT
TRBD1	TRBV10-1	-	TRBJ2-3	CASSEGQGSTDTQYF	TGCGCCAGCAGTGAAGGACAGGGTTCCACAGATACGCAGTATTTT
-	TRBV27	-	TRBJ2-2	CASSLYGAGGTGELFF	TGTGCCAGCAGTTTATATGGAGCTGGGGGCACCGGGGAGCTGTTTTTT
TRBD1	TRBV9	-	TRBJ1-5	CASSEGGFSNQPQHF	TGTGCCAGCAGCGAAGGGGGCTTTAGCAATCAGCCCCAGCATTTT
TRBD2	TRBV9	-	TRBJ2-3	CASSVGGLGADTQYF	TGTGCCAGCAGCGTAGGGGGACTAGGGGCAGATACGCAGTATTTT
TRBD2	TRBV6-1	-	TRBJ2-1	CASRGASGGNNEQFF	TGTGCCAGCAGAGGCGCTAGCGGGGGGAACAATGAGCAGTTCTTC
-	TRBV14	once	TRBJ1-6	CASSQGQVYYSPLHF	TGTGCCAGCAGCCAAGGACAGGTCTATTATTCACCCCTCCACTTT
-	TRBV5-1	-	TRBJ1-1	CASSTNPGNTEAFF	TGCGCCAGCAGCACCAATCCGGGGAACACTGAAGCTTTCTTT
TRBD1	TRBV6-5	-	TRBJ2-1	CASSSPRDRGYNEQFF	TGTGCCAGCAGTTCGCCCCGGGACAGGGGATACAATGAGCAGTTCTTC
TRBD1	TRBV6-5	-	TRBJ1-5	CASRGTGGRQPQHF	TGTGCCAGCAGGGGTACAGGGGGCCGACAGCCCCAGCATTTT
-	TRBV10-1	-	TRBJ2-7	CASSEALDYEQYF	TGCGCCAGCAGTGAGGCATTAGACTACGAGCAGTACTTC
TRBD1	TRBV6-6	-	TRBJ1-2	CASSPLGQAYGYTF	TGTGCCAGCAGTCCCTTGGGACAGGCCTATGGCTACACCTTC
-	TRBV6-5	-	TRBJ1-6	CASSYSISRGSPLHF	TGTGCCAGCAGTTACTCGATATCTCGGGGGTCACCCCTCCACTTT
TRBD2	TRBV10-2	-	TRBJ2-5	CASSDRSGGPFLETQYF	TGCGCCAGCAGTGATCGTTCGGGGGGGCCTTTTCTGGAGACCCAGTACTTC
-	TRBV15	-	TRBJ2-6	CATSRDRTFTTGANVLTF	TGTGCCACCAGCAGAGATCGGACTTTTACAACTGGGGCCAACGTCCTGACTTTC
-	TRBV2	once	TRBJ1-1	CASTRWGPQVMNTEAFF	TGTGCCAGCACCCGCTGGGGACCACAGGTTATGAACACTGAAGCTTTCTTT
-	TRBV5-4	-	TRBJ2-7	CASSLAGHTGHYEQYF	TGTGCCAGCAGCTTGGCCGGCCATACAGGGCACTACGAGCAGTACTTC